Sequencing of this T cell receptor (beta chain) was carried out in a study of blood T cells in healthy people across ages. The second PCR ran roughly 7 to 12 cycles with a sample-barcoded 5' primer and J-beta primers. MiXCR was run by TCRdb on the 5' RACE reads, yielding one entry per CDR3 protein. The sample holds about 570,000 distinct CDR3 sequences, 27% seen once. General study findings and limits: Diversity was estimated from one million T cells, and these estimates were considered underestimates. Among long-lived donors, naive CD4+ cells were more numerous and diversity higher than in aged donors.

The CDR3 is 14 amino acids. Germline lookup yields CDR1 LGHDT and CDR2 YNNKEL (reference sequence). In the case of this clonotype: Its matching antigen is unknown.

The rearrangement uses TRBV3-1 and TRBJ2-5; D is undetermined. The end of the DNA aligns better with TRBJ2-7, so the J call may be wrong. Sequencing was done on a sample of blood. The clonotype originates from a woman aged 70-85 years in good health. The CDR3 nucleotides read TGTGCCAGCAGCCAAGCGAGAAGCTCCTACGAGCAGTACTTC. Amino acid sequence: CASSQARSSYEQYF.